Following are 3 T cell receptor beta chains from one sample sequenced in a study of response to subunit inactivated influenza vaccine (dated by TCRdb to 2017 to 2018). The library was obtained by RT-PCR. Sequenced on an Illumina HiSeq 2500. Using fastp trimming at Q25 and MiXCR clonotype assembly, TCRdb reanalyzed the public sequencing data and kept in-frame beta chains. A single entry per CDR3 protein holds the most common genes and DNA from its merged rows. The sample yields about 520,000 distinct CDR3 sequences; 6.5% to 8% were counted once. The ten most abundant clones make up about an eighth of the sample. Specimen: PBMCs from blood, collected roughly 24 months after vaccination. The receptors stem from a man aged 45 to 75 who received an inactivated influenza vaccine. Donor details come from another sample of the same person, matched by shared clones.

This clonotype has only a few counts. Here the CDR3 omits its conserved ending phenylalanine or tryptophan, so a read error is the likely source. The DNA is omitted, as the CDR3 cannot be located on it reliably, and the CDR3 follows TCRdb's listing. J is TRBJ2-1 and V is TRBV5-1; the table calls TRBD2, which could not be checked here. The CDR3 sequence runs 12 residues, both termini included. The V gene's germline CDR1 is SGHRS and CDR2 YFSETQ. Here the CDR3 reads CASSYTRGLAGP.

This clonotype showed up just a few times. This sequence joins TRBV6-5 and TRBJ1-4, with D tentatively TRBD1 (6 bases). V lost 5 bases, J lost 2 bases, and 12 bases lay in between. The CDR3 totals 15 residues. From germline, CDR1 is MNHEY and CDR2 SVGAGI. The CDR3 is CASSHRQATNEKLFF. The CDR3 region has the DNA TGTGCCAGCAGTCATCGACAGGCCACTAATGAAAAACTGTTTTTT.

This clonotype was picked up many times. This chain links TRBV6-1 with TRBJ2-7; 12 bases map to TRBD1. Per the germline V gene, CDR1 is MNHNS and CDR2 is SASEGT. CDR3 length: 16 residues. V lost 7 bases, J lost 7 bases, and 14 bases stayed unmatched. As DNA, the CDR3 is TGTGCCAGCACCGCTTCCGCGGGGACAGGGGGCGGAGAGCAGTACTTC. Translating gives CASTASAGTGGGEQYF.